These 22 T cell receptor beta chains were sequenced from one sample in a study of EBV T-cell therapy then PD-1 blockade in nasopharyngeal carcinoma. The table came from immunoSEQ multiplex PCR; TCRdb's copy has only in-frame clones and leaves some out. The sample lists roughly 22,000 clones, 70% to 85% occurring once. These receptors have no identified antigens. Regarding treatment: AdE1-LMPpoly-expanded autologous EBV-specific T-cell therapy followed by anti-PD-1 nivolumab. The sequences come from CD8+ T cells from blood, collected at day -245 from a patient whose treatment included autologous EBV-specific T cells and nivolumab. The receptors here all came from a middle-aged man with nasopharyngeal carcinoma.

J is TRBJ2-1 and V is TRBV5-4; 14 nucleotides line up with TRBD2. There are 20 residues in the CDR3. Germline V gene data show CDR1 as SGHNT and CDR2 as YYREEE (reference sequence). V dropped 4 bases and J dropped 0; count of bases not matched to a gene: 12. The CDR3 DNA is TGTGCCAGCAGCCACGGACTAGCGGGGGGCCACAGAGTCTCCTACAATGAGCAGTTCTTC. Protein: CASSHGLAGGHRVSYNEQFF.

The rearrangement joins TRBV19 to TRBJ2-3; D gene ambiguous. The CDR3 length is 15 residues. Trimming removed 5 bases from V and 2 bases from J, with 14 bases in between. Germline V CDR1 and CDR2: LNHDA, SQIVND (reference sequence). CDR3 loop: CASSPVDQVTDTQYF. CDR3 DNA: TGTGCCAGTAGTCCTGTCGATCAGGTCACAGATACGCAGTATTTT.

By sample fraction, this clone is medium-sized (0.01 to 0.1%). J is TRBJ2-2 and V is TRBV7-6; 11 nucleotides match TRBD1. Germline CDR1 SGHVS, CDR2 FNYEAQ. CDR3 size: 16 residues. The junction had 6 bases not matched to a gene; V was cut back by 4 bases and J by 5 bases. The chain's CDR3 is CASSSPGTGGTGELFF. The CDR3 DNA reads TGTGCCAGCAGCTCCCCCGGGACAGGGGGAACCGGGGAGCTGTTTTTT.

This rearrangement joins TRBV6-4 to TRBJ2-1; tentatively, D is TRBD2 (6 bases). Between the trimmed V and J ends, which lost 5 bases and 4 bases, there was a span of 15 bases. CDR1 is MRHNA and CDR2 is SNTAGT in the germline V gene. CDR3 size: 15 residues. CDR3 region: CASSRSSGPYNEQFF. CDR3 bases: TGTGCCAGCAGTAGGAGTAGCGGACCATACAATGAGCAGTTCTTC.

This clone appeared once. The chain links TRBV3-1 (or the pseudogene TRBV3-2) to TRBJ2-2; D is perhaps TRBD1 or TRBD2 (5 bases each). CDR1 LGHDT and CDR2 YNNKEL come from the germline V gene (reference sequence). V was cut by 4 bases and J by 0 bases, with 12 bases left in between. This CDR3 comprises 16 residues. CDR3 sequence: CASSPRGPPNTGELFF. CDR3 in DNA: TGTGCCAGCAGCCCTCGGGGACCCCCGAACACCGGGGAGCTGTTTTTT.

The J gene is TRBJ1-2, the V gene TRBV7-9, with TRBD1 as a possible D gene (5 bases). The germline V and J ends were trimmed by 4 bases and 7 bases, with 7 bases remaining between them. The V gene's germline CDR1 is SEHNR and CDR2 FQNEAQ (reference sequence). The CDR3 is 11 residues long. The CDR3 coding sequence is TGTGCCAGCAGCTCTGGGGGTGGCTACACCTTC. Amino acids: CASSSGGGYTF.

The sample holds a few counts of this clone. Other DNA variants within this sample encode the same CDR3. The V call is TRBV6-4, the J call TRBJ2-3, with 11 nucleotides matching TRBD2. This CDR3 has 15 residues. With V trimmed by 3 bases and J by 1 base, 0 bases remained unmatched. Germline V lookup: CDR1 MRHNA, CDR2 SNTAGT. The DNA for the CDR3 is TGTGCCAGCAGTGAGACTAGCGGGGGCACAGATACGCAGTATTTT. It codes for CASSETSGGTDTQYF.

J is TRBJ2-1 and V is TRBV5-6; the D gene is possibly TRBD1 (5 bases). Germline assignment: CDR1 SGHDT and CDR2 YYEEEE. V lost 2 bases and J lost 6, with 12 bases in between. CDR3 length: 14 amino acids. CDR3 nucleotides: TGTGCCAGCAGCTTTTCATACAGGAGCAATGAGCAGTTCTTC. Its protein is CASSFSYRSNEQFF.

This chain uses TRBV27 with TRBJ1-2; 8 bases are a match to TRBD1. The ends lost 6 bases at V and 3 bases at J; junction bases unmatched: 9. The CDR3 has 15 amino acids. From germline, CDR1 is MNHEY and CDR2 SMNVEV (reference sequence). Here the CDR3 DNA reads TGTGCCAGCAGCCTAGGACAGGGCTTTGACTATGGCTACACCTTC. This encodes CASSLGQGFDYGYTF.

The genes are TRBV6-1 and TRBJ2-7; D not resolved. V was pared by 2 bases and J by 4 bases, with 9 bases between. Germline V gene lookup returns CDR1 MNHNS and CDR2 SASEGT. The CDR3 consists of 13 residues. As DNA, the CDR3 is TGTGCCAGCAGTGAAATAATAGGGTACGAGCAGTACTTC. Its translation: CASSEIIGYEQYF.

The CDR3 sequence: CASSFLRAGAGELFF. In nucleotides, the CDR3 is TGTGCCAGCAGCTTCCTGCGGGCCGGGGCCGGGGAGCTGTTTTTT. V is TRBV9 and J is TRBJ2-2; TRBD2 might be the D (5 bases). The CDR3 contains 15 residues. Germline V lookup: CDR1 SGDLS, CDR2 YYNGEE. V lost 4 bases, J lost 6 bases, and 16 bases lay in between.

The CDR3 bases are TGTGCCAGCAGTTCTAGCGGGGGGTCCTACAATGAGCAGTTCTTC. Amino acids: CASSSSGGSYNEQFF. The V call is TRBV6-5, the J call TRBJ2-1; the match to TRBD2 covers 11 bases. The trim removed 4 bases at V and 1 base at J, leaving 0 bases unmatched. CDR1 and CDR2 (germline): MNHEY, SVGAGI. CDR3 length: 15 residues.

V and J are TRBV6-2 or TRBV6-3 and TRBJ2-7; no clear D. There are 14 residues in the CDR3. Trimming stripped 5 bases from V and 3 bases from J, with 14 bases between. Germline CDR1 and CDR2: MNHEY and SVGEGT. The CDR3 nucleotides are TGTGCCAGCAGTCCCACAGACATACTCTACGAGCAGTACTTC. Protein: CASSPTDILYEQYF.

This clone came up once. The chain employs TRBV27 and TRBJ2-7; possible D gene TRBD2, 6 bases. Per the germline V gene, CDR1 is MNHEY and CDR2 is SMNVEV (reference sequence). V gave up 6 bases and J gave up 3 bases, with 15 bases separating them. The CDR3 totals 14 residues. The CDR3 DNA follows: TGTGCCAGCAGCCGGGGAGGACCTTACTACGAGCAGTACTTC. It specifies CASSRGGPYYEQYF.

This sequence joins TRBV6-4 and TRBJ2-3, with D maybe TRBD2 (7 bases). The length of the CDR3 is 14 residues. V lost 3 bases to trimming and J lost 5 bases, with 12 bases between them. The V gene's germline CDR1 is MRHNA and CDR2 SNTAGT. The CDR3 sequence is CASSDGGAGDTQYF. CDR3 nucleotides: TGTGCCAGCAGTGATGGGGGGGCAGGAGATACGCAGTATTTT.

The chain carries TRBV2 and TRBJ1-6, with D unclear. With 6 bases removed from V and 3 bases from J, the gap between germline ends came to 18 bases. The CDR3 is 17 amino acids. Germline V gene lookup returns CDR1 SNHLY and CDR2 FYNNEI. The CDR3 protein is CASRPGTALSYNSPLHF. Here the CDR3 DNA reads TGTGCCAGCAGACCGGGAACCGCGCTAAGCTATAATTCACCCCTCCACTTT.

The chain carries TRBV9 and TRBJ2-3, with TRBD2 as a possible D gene (7 bases). This CDR3 has 16 residues. Germline V gene data show CDR1 as SGDLS and CDR2 as YYNGEE. Trimming took 4 bases from V and 5 from J, leaving 20 bases between them. The CDR3 DNA follows: TGTGCCAGCAGCCTCCTCGGCGGGGGCCCGGGAGATACGCAGTATTTT. Its protein product is CASSLLGGGPGDTQYF.

The chain uses TRBV28 and TRBJ2-4; D is possibly TRBD1 or TRBD2 (6 bases each). V lost 3 bases and J lost 8, with 14 bases in between. The germline CDR1 and CDR2 sequences are MDHEN and SYDVKM. This CDR3 spans 14 amino acids. CDR3 sequence: CASSFSGEVDIQYF. The CDR3 DNA reads TGTGCCAGCAGTTTTTCAGGGGAGGTGGACATTCAGTACTTC. Combining the CDR3 with reference TRBV28 and TRBJ2-4 gives the whole variable domain DVKVTQSSRYLVKRTGEKVFLECVQDMDHENMFWYRQDPGLGLRLIYFSYDVKMKEKGDIPEGYSVSREKKERFSLILESASTNQTSMYLCASSFSGEVDIQYFGAGTRLSVL.

The chain employs TRBV7-9 and TRBJ2-7; D may be TRBD2 (5 bases). Germline CDR1 SEHNR, CDR2 FQNEAQ (reference sequence). The CDR3 has 14 amino acids. The germline V and J ends were trimmed by 5 bases and 2 bases, with 13 bases remaining between them. CDR3 amino acids: CASSPPGWAYEQYF. DNA for the CDR3: TGTGCCAGCAGCCCCCCGGGGTGGGCCTACGAGCAGTACTTC. Supplemented by reference TRBV7-9 and TRBJ2-7, the full variable domain reads DTGVSQNPRHKITKRGQNVTFRCDPISEHNRLYWYRQTLGQGPEFLTYFQNEAQLEKSRLLSDRFSAERPKGSFSTLEIQRTEQGDSAMYLCASSPPGWAYEQYFGPGTRLTVT.

This sequence joins TRBV23-1 and TRBJ1-2, with TRBD1 identical over 7 bases. TRBV23-1 is noted as an ORF with a role that remains uncertain. V trimming: 2 bases; J trimming: 2 bases; junction bases outside the gene matches: 5. This CDR3 region has 15 residues. The CDR3 loop is CASSQRDSFNYGYTF. CDR3 DNA sequence: TGCGCCAGCAGTCAACGGGACAGCTTCAACTATGGCTACACCTTC.

The rearrangement joins TRBV9 to TRBJ1-1, with D perhaps matching TRBD1 (5 bases). The CDR3 totals 14 residues. Trimming removed 4 bases from V and 1 base from J, with 11 bases in between. Germline lookup yields CDR1 SGDLS and CDR2 YYNGEE. Written as DNA, the CDR3 is TGTGCCAGCAGCACCGCCGGACAGAACACTGAAGCTTTCTTT. This gives the protein CASSTAGQNTEAFF.

Here the CDR3 DNA reads TGTGCCAGCAGCCCAATCACCCCCACTAGCGGGGGAGACAATGAGCAGTTCTTC. It translates to CASSPITPTSGGDNEQFF. The rearrangement links TRBV7-9 to TRBJ2-1, with 11 bases fitting TRBD2. Germline CDR1 and CDR2: SEHNR and FQNEAQ (reference sequence). The CDR3 extends over 18 amino acids. The V gene end was trimmed by 5 bases and the J gene end by 5 bases; junction bases not matched to a gene: 14.